These 31 T cell receptor beta chains share one sample of origin, sequenced in a study of T-cell memory formation after mild COVID-19 (dated by TCRdb to the early 2020s). To prepare the library, 5' RACE was applied. The run used an Illumina NovaSeq 6000. In TCRdb, the public reads were trimmed at Q25 with fastp and aligned with MiXCR, with productive beta chains retained. CDR3 protein duplicates are merged, each entry listing the most common genes and DNA. This sample lists roughly 150,000 distinct CDR3 sequences; about 14% were detected once. Roughly an eighth of the sample rests with the top ten. Specimen: PBMCs or a T cell subset sorted from them (not recorded which). The receptors stem from an adult woman who had mild COVID-19 (a few samples of this study predate the infection). The sample titles of this study are shuffled in the database, so cell type and time point are left out; the donor was told from shared clones.

This clonotype was seen a few times. This chain uses TRBV12-3 or TRBV12-4 with TRBJ2-1; D possibly corresponds to TRBD1 (6 bases). This CDR3 contains 13 residues. Deletions cut 6 bases from V and 6 bases from J, with 12 bases between. The CDR3 nucleotides read TGTGCCAGCAGCCGACAGGAATCCAATGAGCAGTTCTTC. It codes for CASSRQESNEQFF.

This clonotype was detected a few times. V usage is TRBV25-1 and J usage is TRBJ1-1; D may be TRBD1 (6 bases). Germline values: CDR1 MGHDK, CDR2 SYGVNS. Trimming took 5 bases from V and 2 from J, leaving 15 bases between them. CDR3 length: 15 residues. In nucleotides, the CDR3 is TGTGCCAGCAGTAAACAGGGCTCTTCAAACACTGAAGCTTTCTTT. Encoded protein: CASSKQGSSNTEAFF.

This clonotype was counted many times. The chain recombines TRBV12-3 or TRBV12-4 with TRBJ2-7; 7 bases line up with TRBD1. The V segment lost 5 bases and the J segment 0 bases; nucleotides outside the gene matches: 4. This CDR3 spans 14 amino acids. The CDR3 DNA follows: TGTGCCAGCAGTCCCGGGGACAGCTCCTACGAGCAGTACTTC. This encodes CASSPGDSSYEQYF.

This clonotype was seen a few times. The chain is built from TRBV12-3 or TRBV12-4 and TRBJ1-6, with TRBD1 identical over 7 bases. The CDR3 length is 17 residues. Trimming removed 3 bases from V and 9 bases from J; junction bases left unmatched: 14. The CDR3 nucleotides read TGTGCCAGCAGTTTTGTGAGGGGGCAGGGGTCTCTTTCACCCCTCCACTTT. Protein sequence: CASSFVRGQGSLSPLHF.

This clonotype was detected a few times. The V and J genes are TRBV25-1 and TRBJ1-2, with 7 bases aligning to TRBD1. Germline CDR1 and CDR2: MGHDK and SYGVNS. Unmatched junction bases numbered 4, after V lost 6 bases and J lost 6 bases. This CDR3 has 12 amino acids. This CDR3 is CASRGQFDGYTF. The CDR3 nucleotides read TGTGCCAGCAGGGGACAGTTCGATGGCTACACCTTC.

This sequence joins TRBV4-1 and TRBJ2-3; D is undetermined. Trimming left V 5 bases short and J 3 bases short, with 6 bases between. Per the germline V gene, CDR1 is MGHRA and CDR2 is YSYEKL. The CDR3 covers 12 residues. The CDR3 DNA reads as TGCGCCAGCAGCAAGGGTACAGATACGCAGTATTTT. It translates to CASSKGTDTQYF.

This clonotype was counted at least ten times. The chain combines TRBV7-3 with TRBJ2-5; 9 nucleotides line up with TRBD2. V shed 3 bases, J shed 2 bases, and the junction held 4 bases outside the gene matches. The CDR3 spans 15 residues. Germline-derived CDR1 and CDR2 are SGHTA and FQGTGA. CDR3 in amino acids: CASSLRGGIQETQYF. The CDR3 bases are TGTGCCAGCAGCTTGCGGGGGGGAATACAAGAGACCCAGTACTTC.

The genes are TRBV7-2 and TRBJ1-1; D remains unclear. CDR1 is SGHTA and CDR2 is FQGNSA in the germline V gene. This CDR3 region has 13 residues. V dropped 4 bases and J dropped 1 base, with 7 bases sitting between them. CDR3 sequence: CASSYQSNTEAFF. The CDR3 DNA reads as TGTGCCAGCAGCTATCAGTCGAACACTGAAGCTTTCTTT.

V usage is TRBV24-1 and J usage is TRBJ2-2; TRBD1 agrees at 7 bases. CDR3 size: 14 residues. In germline, CDR1 is KGHDR, CDR2 SFDVKD. J lost 5 bases, V lost 4 bases, and 3 bases had no gene match. CDR3 sequence: CATSEQGWTGELFF. CDR3 DNA sequence: TGTGCCACCAGTGAACAGGGGTGGACCGGGGAGCTGTTTTTT.

This clonotype occurred a few times. The rearrangement uses TRBV12-3 or TRBV12-4 and TRBJ2-7, with 7 bases matching TRBD1. The CDR3 consists of 14 residues. J was trimmed by 6 bases and V by 6 bases; bases with no gene match: 11. The CDR3: CASRSGGERGEQYF. CDR3 in DNA: TGTGCCAGCAGATCAGGGGGTGAACGGGGCGAGCAGTACTTC.

The chain couples TRBV12-3 or TRBV12-4 to TRBJ1-2; possibly TRBD1 for D (6 bases). Between the trimmed V and J ends, which lost 2 bases and 3 bases, there was a span of 16 bases. The CDR3 extends over 16 amino acids. CDR3 sequence: CASSLQGQGIDYGYTF. The CDR3 DNA follows: TGTGCCAGCAGTTTACAGGGGCAGGGAATCGACTATGGCTACACCTTC.

This rearrangement joins TRBV28 to TRBJ2-7, with 9 bases fitting TRBD2. The germline CDR1 and CDR2 sequences are MDHEN and SYDVKM. V trimming: 3 bases; J trimming: 5 bases; junction bases outside the gene matches: 11. The CDR3 length is 16 residues. Here the CDR3 reads CASSFLKREASHEQYF. As DNA, the CDR3 is TGTGCCAGCAGTTTCTTAAAGCGGGAGGCCTCTCACGAGCAGTACTTC. The full variable domain, completed using reference TRBV28 and TRBJ2-7, is DVKVTQSSRYLVKRTGEKVFLECVQDMDHENMFWYRQDPGLGLRLIYFSYDVKMKEKGDIPEGYSVSREKKERFSLILESASTNQTSMYLCASSFLKREASHEQYFGPGTRLTVT.

The genes are TRBV9 and TRBJ2-1, with a possible D match to TRBD2 (5 bases). The CDR3 has 15 amino acids. CDR1 and CDR2 (germline): SGDLS, YYNGEE. Trimming removed 0 bases at V and 5 bases at J, with 12 bases between. The CDR3 coding sequence is TGTGCCAGCAGCGTAGATGGGGAGACTAACAATGAGCAGTTCTTC. This gives the protein CASSVDGETNNEQFF.

The table lists this clonotype with a few counts. The chain combines TRBV3-1 with TRBJ2-3; no firm D call. Germline CDR1 and CDR2: LGHDT and YNNKEL (reference sequence). The V end lost 0 bases, the J end lost 4 bases, and 17 bases lay between the germline ends. The CDR3 covers 17 residues. CDR3 bases: TGTGCCAGCAGCCAAGATCCCCCGGGTTCGGGCGCAGATACGCAGTATTTT. As protein: CASSQDPPGSGADTQYF.

This sequence joins TRBV7-8 and TRBJ2-7, with 8 nucleotides matching TRBD2. Germline CDR1 reads SGHVS; CDR2 reads FQNEAQ. The CDR3 runs 14 residues. V was pared by 3 bases and J by 3 bases, with 4 bases of the junction left unmatched. CDR3 region: CASSFGGDIYEQYF. The CDR3 DNA follows: TGTGCCAGCAGCTTCGGGGGGGACATCTACGAGCAGTACTTC.

This clonotype has just a few counts. This chain uses TRBV12-3 or TRBV12-4 with TRBJ2-7; no definite D call. CDR3 length: 14 amino acids. The V end lost 3 bases, the J end lost 2 bases, and 11 bases lay between the germline ends. The CDR3 DNA is TGTGCCAGCAGTTTGGAACAGTTACCCTACGAGCAGTACTTC. Its translation: CASSLEQLPYEQYF.

The table lists this clonotype with a few counts. J is TRBJ1-4 and V is TRBV20-1; possible D gene TRBD1, 6 bases. Trimming shortened V by 6 bases and J by 14 bases, and 16 bases separated the two germline ends. Germline V gene sequence: CDR1 DFQATT, CDR2 SNEGSKA (reference sequence). CDR3 length equals 11 residues. The CDR3 bases are TGCAGTGCGGGGAAACAGGGCATGCTGTTTTTT. It translates to CSAGKQGMLFF.

This chain joins TRBV20-1 and TRBJ2-1; no clear D gene. The CDR3 runs 10 residues. Germline CDR1 and CDR2: DFQATT and SNEGSKA (reference sequence). The V and J ends lost 6 bases and 3 bases respectively, with 3 bases between them. The DNA of the CDR3 is TGCAGTGCCAACTACAATGAGCAGTTCTTC. Translation: CSANYNEQFF.

V is TRBV29-1 and J is TRBJ2-1, with 7 bases that match TRBD2. This CDR3 spans 14 amino acids. Losses at the gene ends were 2 bases for V and 3 bases for J; bases not matched to a gene: 4. Germline V CDR1 and CDR2: SQVTM, ANQGSEA. The DNA for the CDR3 is TGCAGCGTTGAACAGGGAGGGGTCTACAATGAGCAGTTCTTC. Its translation is CSVEQGGVYNEQFF.

The chain carries TRBV12-3 or TRBV12-4 and TRBJ2-3; no reliable D call. Trimming stripped 6 bases from V and 0 bases from J, with 19 bases between. The CDR3 covers 17 residues. As DNA, the CDR3 is TGTGCCAGCAGCCATCTAATCGGTGCTACTAGCACAGATACGCAGTATTTT. Encoded protein: CASSHLIGATSTDTQYF.

The V gene is TRBV30, the J gene TRBJ2-3; the match to TRBD2 covers 11 bases. Germline-derived CDR1 and CDR2 are GTSNPN and SVGIG (reference sequence). This CDR3 has 15 residues. The junction had 4 bases not matched to a gene; V was cut back by 2 bases and J by 3 bases. The CDR3 bases are TGTGCCTGGAGTCTGAGACTAGCGGGGACAGATACGCAGTATTTT. Translated, it gives CAWSLRLAGTDTQYF. Full variable domain (remainder filled in from reference TRBV30 and TRBJ2-3): SQTIHQWPATLVQPVGSPLSLECTVEGTSNPNLYWYRQAAGRGLQLLFYSVGIGQISSEVPQNLSASRPQDRQFILSSKKLLLSDSGFYLCAWSLRLAGTDTQYFGPGTRLTVL.

This clonotype was counted only a few times. This chain uses TRBV5-6 with TRBJ2-3, with D possibly TRBD2 on 5 matching bases. Trimming cost V 3 bases and J 1 base, with 12 bases left between them. Germline V gene data show CDR1 as SGHDT and CDR2 as YYEEEE. CDR3 length equals 15 residues. Here the CDR3 reads CASSSVGRGTDTQYF. In DNA, the CDR3 is TGTGCCAGCAGCTCGGTAGGGCGGGGCACAGATACGCAGTATTTT.

This clonotype was found many times. This chain joins TRBV9 and TRBJ2-1, with 8 bases lining up with TRBD2. J gave up 1 base and V 4 bases, and 4 bases lay outside the gene matches. The germline V gene encodes CDR1 SGDLS and CDR2 YYNGEE. This CDR3 has 15 amino acids. CDR3 DNA: TGTGCCAGCAGCCCAGGCGGGGGGTCCTACAATGAGCAGTTCTTC. Its protein product is CASSPGGGSYNEQFF.

J is TRBJ2-1 and V is TRBV18; D is unresolved. The CDR3 runs to 12 residues. The V gene's germline CDR1 is KGHSH and CDR2 LQKENI. Between the trimmed V and J ends, which lost 3 bases and 6 bases, there was a span of 6 bases. CDR3 bases: TGTGCCAGCTCACCGGACGGCAATGAGCAGTTCTTC. Residues: CASSPDGNEQFF. Variable domain in full (rest from reference TRBV18 and TRBJ2-1): NAGVMQNPRHLVRRRGQEARLRCSPMKGHSHVYWYRQLPEEGLKFMVYLQKENIIDESGMPKERFSAEFPKEGPSILRIQQVVRGDSAAYFCASSPDGNEQFFGPGTRLTVL.

The J gene is TRBJ2-5, the V gene TRBV5-1; no firm D call. The germline CDR1 and CDR2 sequences are SGHRS and YFSETQ. The V and J ends lost 3 bases and 3 bases respectively, with 9 bases between them. The CDR3 consists of 13 residues. This chain's CDR3 is CASSYVPEETQYF. The DNA of the CDR3 is TGCGCCAGCAGCTACGTACCTGAAGAGACCCAGTACTTC. Variable domain in full (rest from reference TRBV5-1 and TRBJ2-5): KAGVTQTPRYLIKTRGQQVTLSCSPISGHRSVSWYQQTPGQGLQFLFEYFSETQRNKGNFPGRFSGRQFSNSRSEMNVSTLELGDSALYLCASSYVPEETQYFGPGTRLLVL.

This clonotype was seen a few times. The chain links TRBV6-5 to TRBJ2-2, with 10 bases fitting TRBD2. There are 16 residues in the CDR3. Germline CDR1 MNHEY, CDR2 SVGAGI. The V gene end was trimmed by 2 bases and the J gene end by 6 bases; junction bases not matched to a gene: 6. CDR3 bases: TGTGCCAGCAGTTACCAGGCCCTAGCGGGGGCCGGGGAGCTGTTTTTT. This encodes CASSYQALAGAGELFF.

This chain joins TRBV7-9 and TRBJ2-2; D is unclear. This CDR3 is built from 14 residues. Germline CDR1 reads SEHNR; CDR2 reads FQNEAQ (reference sequence). Trimming left V 2 bases short and J 7 bases short, with 11 bases between. The CDR3 DNA sequence: TGTGCCAGCAGCTTAAAATCACGACGCGGGGAGCTGTTTTTT. Protein: CASSLKSRRGELFF.

V is TRBV12-3 or TRBV12-4 and J is TRBJ1-1, with D hard to call. CDR3 length equals 14 residues. The V end lost 6 bases, the J end lost 7 bases, and 18 bases lay between the germline ends. The CDR3 loop is CASRSRRGSLEAFF. The CDR3 DNA sequence: TGTGCCAGCAGGTCTCGCCGTGGGTCGCTTGAAGCTTTCTTT.

J is TRBJ1-3 and V is TRBV7-2; 9 bases agree with TRBD1. CDR3 length: 15 residues. From germline, CDR1 is SGHTA and CDR2 FQGNSA. J lost 4 bases, V lost 5 bases, and 6 bases had no gene match. CDR3 in DNA: TGTGCCAGCAGCCCAGGGGGACAGGGAGGAAACACCATATATTTT. This translates into CASSPGGQGGNTIYF.

This clonotype was counted a few times. The rearrangement uses TRBV12-3 or TRBV12-4 and TRBJ1-2; TRBD1 agrees at 9 bases. V gave up 5 bases and J gave up 5 bases; unmatched junction bases: 15. This CDR3 comprises 17 residues. The CDR3 loop is CASSPGTGPLLRYGYTF. The CDR3 nucleotides read TGTGCCAGCAGTCCCGGGACAGGGCCCCTCTTAAGATATGGCTACACCTTC.

There are a few counts of this clonotype. This chain links TRBV7-9 with TRBJ2-7; D unresolved. The germline CDR1 and CDR2 sequences are SEHNR and FQNEAQ (reference sequence). V was clipped by 3 bases and J by 2 bases, with 11 bases between them. There are 14 residues in the CDR3. In nucleotides, the CDR3 is TGTGCCAGCAGCTTGGTTAGTAATGCCTACGAGCAGTACTTC. It specifies CASSLVSNAYEQYF.